Listed below are T cell receptor beta chains from one sample, sequenced in a study of T cell repertoires in cytomegalovirus infection. MiXCR, run by TCRdb on the reads, gives a single entry per CDR3 protein. The table has about 360,000 distinct CDR3 sequences, roughly 20% seen once. Sequences were obtained from PBMCs. These receptors were taken from a human donor in good health (CMV status not recorded). Some clones in this sample may be carry-over from other donors' samples. Each CDR3 is given with its conserved first and last residue. D genes are given only for firm matches. Clone sizes are given selectively: once, few, many, or a class where the clone is expanded.

j_gene: TRBJ2-7
d_gene: TRBD2
abundance: .
v_gene: TRBV5-1
CDR3nt: TGCGCCAGCAGCTTGCGACTAGCGGGAGTGGACGAGCAGTACTTC
CDR3aa: CASSLRLAGVDEQYF

j_gene: TRBJ1-2
d_gene: .
abundance: many
v_gene: TRBV6-6
CDR3nt: TGTGCCAGCAGTTACGCCCCTTACAGTAACCTCTTTCATCTTTATGGCTACACCTTC
CDR3aa: CASSYAPYSNLFHLYGYTF

j_gene: TRBJ2-3
d_gene: TRBD2
abundance: .
v_gene: TRBV6-2/TRBV6-3
CDR3nt: TGTGCCAGCACCATTAGGGAGGGGCTGGATACGCAGTATTTT
CDR3aa: CASTIREGLDTQYF

j_gene: TRBJ1-6
d_gene: .
abundance: few
v_gene: TRBV13
CDR3nt: TGTGCCAGCAGCGCACCGGCGGGTAATTCACCCCTCCACTTT
CDR3aa: CASSAPAGNSPLHF

j_gene: TRBJ2-3
d_gene: .
abundance: few
v_gene: TRBV11-3
CDR3nt: TGTGCCAGCAGCTTTGGGAGTGAAAGGCAGTATTTT
CDR3aa: CASSFGSERQYF

j_gene: TRBJ2-1
d_gene: .
abundance: many
v_gene: TRBV6-1
CDR3nt: TGTGCCAGCAGTGTCGGCGGGGCCTCGGGGAATGAGCAGTTCTTC
CDR3aa: CASSVGGASGNEQFF

j_gene: TRBJ2-7
d_gene: .
abundance: few
v_gene: TRBV2
CDR3nt: TGTGCCATCTACGAGCAGTACTTC
CDR3aa: CAIYEQYF

j_gene: TRBJ1-1
d_gene: .
abundance: .
v_gene: TRBV19
CDR3nt: TGTGCCAGTAGTATAGCCGCAAAGTGGGCCACTGAAGCTTTCTTT
CDR3aa: CASSIAAKWATEAFF

j_gene: TRBJ1-2
d_gene: .
abundance: many
v_gene: TRBV7-2
CDR3nt: TGTGCCAGCAGCTTATATCTGCAAAGTTATGGCTACACCTTC
CDR3aa: CASSLYLQSYGYTF

j_gene: TRBJ2-7
d_gene: .
abundance: many
v_gene: TRBV12-3/TRBV12-4
CDR3nt: TGTGCCAGCAGGCGGGCAGCGAACTCCTACGAGCAGTACTTC
CDR3aa: CASRRAANSYEQYF

j_gene: TRBJ2-1
d_gene: TRBD2
abundance: .
v_gene: TRBV20-1
CDR3nt: TGCAGTGCTAGAGGGGGAGGACTAGCGGCTAATGAGCAGTTCTTC
CDR3aa: CSARGGGLAANEQFF

j_gene: TRBJ1-2
d_gene: .
abundance: few
v_gene: TRBV7-2
CDR3nt: TGTGCCAGCAGAGGGGAATACTATGGCTACACCTTC
CDR3aa: CASRGEYYGYTF

j_gene: TRBJ1-4
d_gene: .
abundance: few
v_gene: TRBV12-3/TRBV12-4
CDR3nt: TGTGCCAGCAGTTTAAGGATTTCGGCAACTAATGAAAAACTGTTTTTT
CDR3aa: CASSLRISATNEKLFF

j_gene: TRBJ1-3
d_gene: .
abundance: .
v_gene: TRBV6-6
CDR3nt: TGTGCCAGCAGTGGCCTGTGGTTTGCGGGAAACACCGTATATTTT
CDR3aa: CASSGLWFAGNTVYF

j_gene: TRBJ1-2
d_gene: .
abundance: .
v_gene: TRBV6-6
CDR3nt: TGTGCCAGCTTCACAGACTATGGCTACACCTTC
CDR3aa: CASFTDYGYTF